Listed here are 28 T cell receptor beta chains from one sample, sequenced in a study of cytomegalovirus exposure and HLA in healthy donors. The method was immunoSEQ multiplex PCR; TCRdb's version includes in-frame clones alone and lacks a portion of them. The repertoire holds over 85,000 clones, with just under 95% as singletons. The specimen was PBMCs. The receptors were gathered from a woman aged 18 to 35 in good health and CMV-seronegative.

The sample holds one count of this clone. The V call is TRBV18, the J call TRBJ2-3; TRBD1 agrees at 8 bases. Germline V CDR1 and CDR2: KGHSH, LQKENI. This CDR3 is built from 15 residues. Losses at the gene ends were 3 bases for V and 3 bases for J; bases not matched to a gene: 5. The CDR3, as DNA: TGTGCCAGCTCACCGACACAGGGGGTTACAGATACGCAGTATTTT. Residues: CASSPTQGVTDTQYF.

J is TRBJ1-2 and V is TRBV7-2; 8 bases fit TRBD1. Losses at the gene ends were 4 bases for V and 2 bases for J; bases not matched to a gene: 3. CDR1 is SGHTA and CDR2 is FQGNSA in the germline V gene. CDR3 length: 14 residues. CDR3 sequence reads: CASSYGQGNYGYTF. In DNA form, the CDR3 reads TGTGCCAGCAGCTACGGACAGGGAAACTATGGCTACACCTTC.

This chain joins TRBV7-3 and TRBJ2-7; 8 nucleotides align to TRBD2. The CDR3 spans 14 residues. CDR1 is SGHTA and CDR2 is FQGTGA in the germline V gene. V shed 2 bases and J 4 bases; nucleotides not matched to a gene: 4. Here the CDR3 DNA reads TGTGCCAGCAGCTTAGGCCGGGGGGGTTACGAGCAGTACTTC. Amino acids: CASSLGRGGYEQYF.

The chain links TRBV6-1 to TRBJ2-3; D unresolved. Germline values: CDR1 MNHNS, CDR2 SASEGT. The V gene lost 3 bases and the J gene lost 4 bases, with 5 bases spanning the gap. This CDR3 spans 12 amino acids. CDR3 bases: TGTGCCAGCAGTGATATAGCAGATACGCAGTATTTT. It encodes CASSDIADTQYF.

The J gene is TRBJ2-3, the V gene TRBV7-9; 10 bases are a match to TRBD1. V lost 8 bases to trimming and J lost 2 bases; unmatched junction nucleotides: 7. This CDR3 has 15 residues. Looked up from germline, CDR1 is SEHNR and CDR2 is FQNEAQ (reference sequence). CDR3 DNA: TGTGCCAGCGCTCCCGGGACAGGGGTCACAGATACGCAGTATTTT. Translation: CASAPGTGVTDTQYF.

The gene calls are TRBV19 and TRBJ2-2, with 9 bases aligning to TRBD2. V dropped 7 bases and J dropped 0; count of bases not matched to a gene: 6. The CDR3 length is 16 residues. Germline assignment: CDR1 LNHDA and CDR2 SQIVND (reference sequence). The CDR3 DNA reads TGTGCCAGTACTTTTAGCGGGAGCGCGAACACCGGGGAGCTGTTTTTT. This sequence encodes CASTFSGSANTGELFF.

The chain employs TRBV7-2 and TRBJ1-1; tentative D call: TRBD1 (5 bases). Germline V lookup: CDR1 SGHTA, CDR2 FQGNSA. CDR3 length equals 13 residues. V dropped 5 bases and J dropped 4 bases, with 11 bases sitting between them. CDR3: CASSPPGGTEAFF. The CDR3 DNA sequence: TGTGCCAGCAGCCCCCCGGGGGGCACTGAAGCTTTCTTT.

The V call is TRBV5-1, the J call TRBJ2-2; TRBD2 matches at 12 bases. Germline CDR1 reads SGHRS; CDR2 reads YFSETQ. V was pared by 0 bases and J by 0 bases, with 6 bases of the junction left unmatched. There are 19 residues in the CDR3. In nucleotides, the CDR3 is TGCGCCAGCAGCTTGGCCCCGGGACTAGCGGGTGCGAACACCGGGGAGCTGTTTTTT. Translated: CASSLAPGLAGANTGELFF.

The chain has TRBV29-1 and TRBJ2-5; the D gene is possibly TRBD1 (6 bases). The germline V and J ends were trimmed by 4 bases and 5 bases, with 11 bases remaining between them. Germline V gives CDR1 SQVTM, CDR2 ANQGSEA. CDR3 length equals 12 residues. The CDR3 DNA reads as TGCAGCGTTGCAGGACAGTTGGAGACCCAGTACTTC. This encodes CSVAGQLETQYF. Based on the CDR3 plus reference TRBV29-1 and TRBJ2-5, the full variable domain is SAVISQKPSRDICQRGTSLTIQCQVDSQVTMMFWYRQQPGQSLTLIATANQGSEATYESGFVIDKFPISRPNLTFSTLTVSNMSPEDSSIYLCSVAGQLETQYFGPGTRLLVL.

In this sample, this clone turned up once. This CDR3 reads CASSLFLSTGELFF. In DNA, the CDR3 is TGTGCCAGCAGCTTATTCCTCTCGACCGGGGAGCTGTTTTTT. The chain links TRBV5-5 to TRBJ2-2, with D hard to call. Germline loops: CDR1 SGHKS, CDR2 YYEKEE (reference sequence). Trimming pared 2 bases from V and 5 bases from J, leaving 10 bases between. The CDR3 loop spans 14 amino acids.

V and J are TRBV7-8 and TRBJ1-1; D is undetermined. The CDR3 is 15 amino acids. V dropped 3 bases and J dropped 0 bases, with 11 bases sitting between them. CDR1 is SGHVS, CDR2 FQNEAQ, per germline. The DNA for the CDR3 is TGTGCCAGCAGCTTGCCGGGTGGAATGAACACTGAAGCTTTCTTT. It encodes CASSLPGGMNTEAFF.

The chain recombines TRBV5-5 with TRBJ2-7, with 8 bases matching TRBD1. The CDR3 totals 14 residues. CDR1 and CDR2 (germline): SGHKS, YYEKEE (reference sequence). V was pared by 4 bases and J by 2 bases, with 5 bases of the junction left unmatched. The CDR3 DNA sequence: TGTGCCAGCAGCCCCGGACAGGGAGCCTACGAGCAGTACTTC. Encoded protein: CASSPGQGAYEQYF. Combining the CDR3 with reference TRBV5-5 and TRBJ2-7 gives the whole variable domain DAGVTQSPTHLIKTRGQQVTLRCSPISGHKSVSWYQQVLGQGPQFIFQYYEKEERGRGNFPDRFSARQFPNYSSELNVNALLLGDSALYLCASSPGQGAYEQYFGPGTRLTVT.

This clone was detected only once. The chain combines TRBV27 with TRBJ1-4; TRBD1 agrees at 9 bases. The CDR3 length is 13 residues. Germline V gives CDR1 MNHEY, CDR2 SMNVEV (reference sequence). After removal of 5 bases from V and 7 bases from J, the junction contained 2 bases not matched to a gene. The CDR3 reads CASSPGQGEKLFF. The CDR3 DNA reads as TGTGCCAGCAGTCCGGGACAGGGTGAAAAACTGTTTTTT. Full variable domain (remainder filled in from reference TRBV27 and TRBJ1-4): EAQVTQNPRYLITVTGKKLTVTCSQNMNHEYMSWYRQDPGLGLRQIYYSMNVEVTDKGDVPEGYKVSRKEKRNFPLILESPSPNQTSLYFCASSPGQGEKLFFGSGTQLSVL.

This rearrangement joins TRBV7-9 to TRBJ1-1; D ambiguous. The germline V and J ends were trimmed by 5 bases and 3 bases, with 13 bases remaining between them. Germline V gene lookup returns CDR1 SEHNR and CDR2 FQNEAQ (reference sequence). The CDR3 length is 14 residues. CDR3 protein: CASSGEGRHTEAFF. In DNA form, the CDR3 reads TGTGCCAGCAGCGGTGAGGGCAGGCACACTGAAGCTTTCTTT.

The chain employs TRBV27 and TRBJ1-1; 7 bases map to TRBD1. The CDR3 covers 11 residues. Germline V CDR1 and CDR2: MNHEY, SMNVEV (reference sequence). The J segment lost 10 bases and the V segment lost 4 bases, leaving 3 bases of the junction unmatched. The CDR3 sequence: CASSSTGRAFF. The CDR3 DNA sequence: TGTGCCAGCAGTTCGACAGGGAGAGCTTTCTTT.

The V and J genes are TRBV18 and TRBJ1-1; TRBD1 agrees at 7 bases. Germline V gene sequence: CDR1 KGHSH, CDR2 LQKENI. The CDR3 totals 15 residues. The junction had 5 bases not matched to a gene; V was cut back by 4 bases and J by 0 bases. The CDR3 sequence is CASSLQGGLNTEAFF. CDR3 coding DNA: TGTGCCAGCTCACTGCAGGGGGGTTTGAACACTGAAGCTTTCTTT.

The rearrangement joins TRBV5-6 to TRBJ2-1; D remains ambiguous. The CDR3 spans 12 residues. V lost 0 bases and J 6 bases, leaving 4 bases between the germline ends. In germline, CDR1 is SGHDT, CDR2 YYEEEE. CDR3 in DNA: TGTGCCAGCAGCTTGGGTCTCAATGAGCAGTTCTTC. As protein: CASSLGLNEQFF.

The chain recombines TRBV9 with TRBJ2-2, with D unclear. The V gene lost 4 bases and the J gene lost 4 bases, with 14 bases spanning the gap. CDR1 and CDR2 (germline): SGDLS, YYNGEE. This CDR3 comprises 15 residues. CDR3 protein: CASSLNSAGTGELFF. The CDR3 nucleotides are TGTGCCAGCAGCCTAAACAGTGCAGGCACCGGGGAGCTGTTTTTT. Complete variable domain (other parts from reference TRBV9 and TRBJ2-2): DSGVTQTPKHLITATGQRVTLRCSPRSGDLSVYWYQQSLDQGLQFLIQYYNGEERAKGNILERFSAQQFPDLHSELNLSSLELGDSALYFCASSLNSAGTGELFFGEGSRLTVL.

V usage is TRBV7-9 and J usage is TRBJ2-5; 8 bases are shared with TRBD2. The CDR3 length is 15 residues. V dropped 5 bases and J dropped 1; count of bases not matched to a gene: 6. Germline V gives CDR1 SEHNR, CDR2 FQNEAQ (reference sequence). The CDR3, as DNA: TGTGCCAGCAGCCCGGGGGGGTTTGTCCAAGAGACCCAGTACTTC. Amino acids: CASSPGGFVQETQYF.

The rearrangement uses TRBV6-5 and TRBJ1-1, with a weak D call TRBD1 (5 bases). The V gene's germline CDR1 is MNHEY and CDR2 SVGAGI. Trimming pared 8 bases from V and 4 bases from J, leaving 14 bases between. This CDR3 has 13 residues. In DNA form, the CDR3 reads TGTGCCAGCCAGCGGGGGTCTAGCACTGAAGCTTTCTTT. The encoded protein is CASQRGSSTEAFF.

J is TRBJ2-1 and V is TRBV11-3; 10 bases agree with TRBD2. V was pared by 6 bases and J by 6 bases, with 11 bases of the junction left unmatched. The CDR3 length is 16 residues. Germline V gene sequence: CDR1 SGHNT, CDR2 YENEEA. CDR3 sequence (DNA): TGTGCCAGCAGATTATTAGCGGGGGGTTCCCTCAATGAGCAGTTCTTC. Residues: CASRLLAGGSLNEQFF. The whole variable domain, remainder taken from reference TRBV11-3 and TRBJ2-1, is EAGVVQSPRYKIIEKKQPVAFWCNPISGHNTLYWYLQNLGQGPELLIRYENEEAVDDSQLPKDRFSAERLKGVDSTLKIQPAELGDSAVYLCASRLLAGGSLNEQFFGPGTRLTVL.

The V and J genes are TRBV4-1 and TRBJ2-1; the match to TRBD2 covers 16 bases. CDR1 and CDR2 from the germline V gene are MGHRA and YSYEKL. The CDR3 is 16 residues long. The junction had 4 bases not matched to a gene; V was cut back by 4 bases and J by 7 bases. The CDR3 nucleotides are TGCGCCAGCAGCCCCCAGGGACTAGCGGGGGGGAATGAGCAGTTCTTC. Its translation: CASSPQGLAGGNEQFF.

V usage is TRBV7-8 and J usage is TRBJ1-1; TRBD1 might be the D (6 bases). From germline, CDR1 is SGHVS and CDR2 FQNEAQ. The CDR3 has 13 residues. V was pared by 6 bases and J by 2 bases, with 10 bases between. The CDR3 sequence: CASSGQLNTEAFF. The CDR3 DNA is TGTGCCAGCAGTGGACAGTTAAACACTGAAGCTTTCTTT.

The chain couples TRBV5-1 to TRBJ1-4; possibly TRBD1 for D (6 bases). The germline V gene encodes CDR1 SGHRS and CDR2 YFSETQ. The CDR3 consists of 15 residues. The V end lost 3 bases, the J end lost 5 bases, and 14 bases lay between the germline ends. The CDR3 DNA reads TGCGCCAGCAGCTCGCAGGGGTTGGGGAATGAAAAACTGTTTTTT. Encoded protein: CASSSQGLGNEKLFF.

The genes are TRBV6-6 and TRBJ2-1; 15 bases fit TRBD2. Germline values: CDR1 MNHNY, CDR2 SVGAGI (reference sequence). This CDR3 spans 16 amino acids. Trimming at V came to 4 bases and at J to 8 bases, leaving 6 bases not matched to a gene. This chain's CDR3 is CASSSWTSGGEYEQFF. For the CDR3, the DNA is TGTGCCAGCAGTTCCTGGACTAGCGGGGGGGAGTATGAGCAGTTCTTC.

V usage is TRBV6-4 and J usage is TRBJ2-3, with TRBD2 matching 7 bases. Germline V gene data show CDR1 as MRHNA and CDR2 as SNTAGT. The junction had 17 bases not matched to a gene; V was cut back by 7 bases and J by 4 bases. The CDR3 runs to 17 residues. CDR3 DNA: TGTGCCAGCATGGGCGGAGTTTGGCGGGAGTATCCAGATACGCAGTATTTT. It encodes CASMGGVWREYPDTQYF.

This sequence joins TRBV2 and TRBJ1-6; D uncertain. CDR1 and CDR2 (germline): SNHLY, FYNNEI. V was pared by 3 bases and J by 12 bases, with 24 bases between. There are 17 residues in the CDR3. This CDR3 reads CASSDDTSVGTEGPLHF. The CDR3 DNA sequence: TGTGCCAGCAGTGACGACACCTCAGTCGGTACTGAGGGACCCCTCCACTTT.

DNA for the CDR3: TGTGCCAGCAGCGAGTCCGGGACAGGGAGGAACGGGGAGCTGTTTTTT. It is translated as CASSESGTGRNGELFF. The chain carries TRBV7-3 and TRBJ2-2; 9 nucleotides align to TRBD1. There are 16 residues in the CDR3. Germline assignment: CDR1 SGHTA and CDR2 FQGTGA. Trimming cost V 5 bases and J 7 bases; bases outside gene matches: 11. The full variable domain, with the rest looked up from reference TRBV7-3 and TRBJ2-2, is GAGVSQTPSNKVTEKGKYVELRCDPISGHTALYWYRQSLGQGPEFLIYFQGTGAADDSGLPNDRFFAVRPEGSVSTLKIQRTERGDSAVYLCASSESGTGRNGELFFGEGSRLTVL.